This entry describes one T cell receptor beta chain. Since a much larger clone is just one base distant, this may be a read error. The data belong to a study of early T cells in non-severe SARS-CoV-2 infection. This CDR3 has 18 amino acids. Germline loops: CDR1 MGHRA, CDR2 YSYEKL. J was trimmed by 9 bases and V by 1 base; bases with no gene match: 18. TCRdb ran MiXCR on the 5' RACE reads and lists one entry per CDR3 protein. The repertoire holds under 100,000 distinct CDR3 sequences, with roughly 11% as singletons. V gene TRBV4-1 combines with J gene TRBJ2-1, with 7 nucleotides matching TRBD2. Sequencing was carried out using whole blood. The sequence was collected from an adult who was a healthcare worker with PCR-confirmed SARS-CoV-2 infection or an uninfected control (not recorded which). CDR3 coding DNA: TGCGCCAGCAGCCAAGGTAGGCAGCGGGGCCCGCGGAACAGTGAGCAGTTCTTC. It encodes CASSQGRQRGPRNSEQFF.